This T cell receptor beta chain was sequenced in a study of cytomegalovirus exposure and HLA in healthy donors. Use of 60 Vbeta and 13 Jbeta primers characterized the PCR. Only in-frame clones appear in the TCRdb table, and some are missing; sequencing was by immunoSEQ multiplex PCR. The data contain some 180,000 clones, under 9.5% of them singletons. The CDR3 is 13 residues long. Germline CDR1 reads SQVTM; CDR2 reads ANQGSEA. Between the trimmed V and J ends, which lost 2 bases and 1 base, there was a span of 7 bases. Concerning this clone: Its antigen is not identified. The identical CDR3 is also encoded by other nucleotide sequences in the sample.

Study conclusions and caveats: TCR sequences were mostly rare, though some public TCRs occurred in many donors.

The origin of this receptor is a woman aged 25 to 39 in good health and CMV-seropositive. The V call is TRBV29-1, the J call TRBJ2-3, with D perhaps matching TRBD2 (6 bases). Sequencing was done on a sample of PBMCs. CDR3 amino acids: CSVEPSGTDTQYF. The CDR3 region has the DNA TGCAGCGTTGAACCTAGCGGCACAGATACGCAGTATTTT.